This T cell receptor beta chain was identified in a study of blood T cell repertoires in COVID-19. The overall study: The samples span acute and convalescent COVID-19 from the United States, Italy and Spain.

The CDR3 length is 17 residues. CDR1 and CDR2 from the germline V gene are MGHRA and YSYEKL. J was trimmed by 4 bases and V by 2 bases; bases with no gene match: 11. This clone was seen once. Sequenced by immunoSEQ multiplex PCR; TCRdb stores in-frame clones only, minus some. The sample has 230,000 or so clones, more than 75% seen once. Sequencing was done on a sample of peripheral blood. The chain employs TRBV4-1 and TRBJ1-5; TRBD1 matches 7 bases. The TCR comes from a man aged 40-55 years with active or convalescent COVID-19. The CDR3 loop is CASSQYPGRQGNQPQHF. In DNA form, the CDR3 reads TGCGCCAGCAGCCAATACCCGGGAAGACAGGGTAATCAGCCCCAGCATTTT.